The 8 T cell receptor beta chains below come from one sample, sequenced in a study of CD8+CD57+ T cells in acquired aplastic anemia (dated by TCRdb to the late 2010s). For sequencing, an Illumina HiSeq 2000 was employed. Genomic DNA was used as template for profiling of TCR beta VDJ combinations and CDR3 sequences. The public reads were run again by TCRdb, first through fastp at Q25 and then through MiXCR, and only productive beta chains were kept. Duplicate CDR3 protein sequences are folded into a single record with the most common DNA and genes. Present in this sample are some 410,000 distinct CDR3 sequences, roughly 64% of which were seen just once. The ten biggest clones cover less than 4% of the sample. Sequencing used sorted CD4+, CD8+, or CD8+CD57+ T cells (not recorded which) from PBMCs. All receptors derive from a human donor in good health, serving as a control.

To note about this clonotype: Compared with germline, one end of the junction differs, possibly owing to a read error. The V gene is TRBV5-5, the J gene TRBJ1-4; no reliable D call. CDR1 SGHKS and CDR2 YYEKEE come from the germline V gene (reference sequence). CDR3 length: 16 amino acids. For the CDR3, the DNA is TGCGCCAGCAGTGGGTCGCGGCTCGGTGTGGAAGAAAAACTGTTTTTT. It yields the protein CASSGSRLGVEEKLFF.

With respect to this clonotype: One end of the junction does not line up with germline, which may come from a read error. J is TRBJ1-2 and V is TRBV20-1; D unresolved. The germline V gene encodes CDR1 DFQATT and CDR2 SNEGSKA (reference sequence). This CDR3 region has 13 residues. The CDR3, as DNA: TGCAGGGCTACTCCCACAGCAACCTATGGCTACACCTTC. Protein product: CRATPTATYGYTF.

Turning to this clonotype: Likely a read error: the CDR3 ends without its conserved phenylalanine or tryptophan. This chain uses TRBV4-2 with TRBJ2-1, with D possibly matching TRBD1 (6 bases). The V gene lost 1 base and the J gene lost 0 bases, with 13 bases spanning the gap. Germline-derived CDR1 and CDR2 are LGHNA and YNFKEQ. The length of the CDR3 is 17 residues. The CDR3 loop reads CASSQGYGDNSYNEQFS. The CDR3 nucleotides are TGTGCCAGCAGCCAAGGTTATGGGGACAACTCCTACAATGAGCAGTTCTCC.

Remarks on this clonotype: A junction end diverges from the germline sequence, so it may reflect a read error. The gene calls are TRBV7-2 and TRBJ1-5; the D is unclear. The CDR3 contains 14 residues. Germline assignment: CDR1 SGHTA and CDR2 FQGNSA. Here the CDR3 DNA reads TGTGCCAGCAGTATACTGGGAGAGACCCAGTCCCACCATTTT. Amino acid sequence: CASSILGETQSHHF.

V gene TRBV28 combines with J gene TRBJ2-7; 8 nucleotides agree with TRBD1. Germline CDR1 MDHEN, CDR2 SYDVKM. Unmatched junction bases numbered 8, after V lost 10 bases and J lost 6 bases. This CDR3 region has 12 residues. The CDR3 sequence: CATSDREFEQYF. In DNA form, the CDR3 reads TGTGCCACCTCGGACAGGGAGTTCGAGCAGTACTTC.

This clonotype was counted at least ten times. The genes are TRBV20-1 and TRBJ1-4; no reliable D call. Germline loops: CDR1 DFQATT, CDR2 SNEGSKA (reference sequence). Trimming took off 0 bases at V and 4 bases at J, with 9 bases between the two ends. This CDR3 comprises 14 residues. The CDR3 sequence is CSARDFRINEKLFF. The CDR3 DNA sequence: TGCAGTGCTAGAGATTTCAGAATTAATGAAAAACTGTTTTTT.

The chain recombines TRBV24-1 with TRBJ2-7; D is ambiguous. The CDR3 has 11 residues. Germline CDR1 and CDR2: KGHDR and SFDVKD. V gave up 1 base and J gave up 4 bases, with 1 base separating them. CDR3 region: CATSDFYEQYF. Written as DNA, the CDR3 is TGTGCCACCAGTGATTTTTACGAGCAGTACTTC.

Notes on this clonotype: The junction shows a germline mismatch at one end, possibly a read error. This rearrangement joins TRBV5-1 to TRBJ2-3; D is unresolved. Per the germline V gene, CDR1 is SGHRS and CDR2 is YFSETQ. The CDR3 consists of 14 residues. CDR3 sequence reads: CASSPGPSLDTQYF. The CDR3 bases are TGTGCCAGCAGCCCCGGGCCCTCATTAGATACGCAGTATTTT.